These 5 T cell receptor beta chains came from one sample sequenced in a study of technical replicates of blood from a handful of donors. Sequenced by immunoSEQ multiplex PCR; TCRdb stores in-frame clones only, minus some. This table holds approximately 80,000 clones, roughly 98% found once. The sequenced material came from T cells isolated from PBMCs. These receptors all stem from a human donor in good health.

For the CDR3, the DNA is TGCGCCAGCAGCGCAAGCGGGAGGGGCTACGAGCAGTACTTC. Amino acid sequence: CASSASGRGYEQYF. J is TRBJ2-7 and V is TRBV10-2; 10 bases align to TRBD2. Trimming took 6 bases from V and 3 from J; bases not matched to a gene: 5. Germline values: CDR1 WSHSY, CDR2 SAAADI. This CDR3 spans 14 amino acids.

For the CDR3, the DNA is TGCGCCAGCAGTTCTGTCTCCGAGGGCTCATACGGGGAGCTGTTTTTT. It is translated as CASSSVSEGSYGELFF. The chain recombines TRBV10-2 with TRBJ2-2; TRBD2 might be the D (5 bases). The V end was cut by 5 bases, the J end by 7 bases, with 20 bases between. Germline CDR1 reads WSHSY; CDR2 reads SAAADI. The CDR3 loop spans 16 amino acids.

The chain combines TRBV27 with TRBJ2-7, with 9 bases matching TRBD1. CDR3 length equals 14 residues. Germline assignment: CDR1 MNHEY and CDR2 SMNVEV (reference sequence). The trim removed 6 bases at V and 2 bases at J, leaving 5 bases unmatched. CDR3 protein: CASRRQGVTYEQYF. DNA for the CDR3: TGTGCCAGCAGAAGACAGGGGGTGACCTACGAGCAGTACTTC.

This sequence joins TRBV30 and TRBJ2-5; possibly TRBD1 for D (5 bases). Germline CDR1 and CDR2: GTSNPN and SVGIG (reference sequence). The CDR3 is made up of 13 amino acids. Trimming took off 0 bases at V and 2 bases at J, with 7 bases between the two ends. The CDR3 DNA is TGTGCCTGGAGTGTACAGGTACAAGAGACCCAGTACTTC. This gives the protein CAWSVQVQETQYF.

V is TRBV4-1 and J is TRBJ2-1; no firm D call. Germline assignment: CDR1 MGHRA and CDR2 YSYEKL. The CDR3 length is 15 residues. Deletions cut 1 base from V and 4 bases from J, with 11 bases between. Here the CDR3 DNA reads TGCGCCAGCAGCCAAGGTCGCGGCAAATACAATGAGCAGTTCTTC. Translating gives CASSQGRGKYNEQFF.